Below, one TCR beta chain is given with its context. The antigen this receptor binds is unknown. One base away there is no much larger clone; base qualities are not given. Library preparation was by the immunoSEQ multiplex PCR assay. The table comes from immuneACCESS by way of TCRdb, which keeps in-frame sequences with V and J called. Part of the clones is missing from these tables; in studies checked, under half for an unresolved V gene and the rest for unknown reasons. Present in this sample are over 150,000 clones, roughly 94% of which were seen just once. 1.3% of the sample is taken by the ten largest. The data stem from a study of control samples from healthy donors and cancer patients (TCRdb year 2020). Sequences KGHSH (CDR1) and LQKENI (CDR2) are obtained from the germline V gene. Including cysteine and phenylalanine, the CDR3 has 14 amino acids. Left in the record is the CDR3 DNA by itself, 42 bases read in frame from the first base. Trimming takes 3 bases from V and 2 bases from J, and the germline ends sit 10 bases apart.

The clonotype originates from a woman in her late teens or twenties in good health. Sequencing was carried out using blood. The chain is encoded by TRBV18 joined to TRBJ2-5; TRBD2 is a weak D gene call, 6 bases matching. The DNA sequence is given as TGTGCCAGCTCACCGGGACTTCTACAAGAGACCCAGTACTTC. It codes for CASSPGLLQETQYF.